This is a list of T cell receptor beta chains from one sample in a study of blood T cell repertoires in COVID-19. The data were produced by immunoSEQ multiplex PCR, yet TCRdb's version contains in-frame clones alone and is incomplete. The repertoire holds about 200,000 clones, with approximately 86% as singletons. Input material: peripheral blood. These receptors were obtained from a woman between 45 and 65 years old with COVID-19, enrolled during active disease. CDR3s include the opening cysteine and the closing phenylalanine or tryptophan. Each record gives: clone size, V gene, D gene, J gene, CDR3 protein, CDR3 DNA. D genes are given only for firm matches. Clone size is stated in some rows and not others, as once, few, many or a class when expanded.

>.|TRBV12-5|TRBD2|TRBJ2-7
CASGWEGYEQYF
TGTGCTAGTGGTTGGGAGGGCTACGAGCAGTACTTC
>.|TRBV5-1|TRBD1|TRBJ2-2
CASSLVTGSSGGELFF
TGCGCCAGCAGCTTGGTGACAGGGTCATCCGGCGGGGAGCTGTTTTTT
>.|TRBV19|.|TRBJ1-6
CASSIPGSFNSPLHF
TGTGCCAGTAGTATCCCAGGGTCTTTTAATTCACCCCTCCACTTT
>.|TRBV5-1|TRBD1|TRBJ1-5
CASSSHPGQGPSNQPQHF
TGCGCCAGCAGCTCTCATCCGGGACAGGGTCCTAGCAATCAGCCCCAGCATTTT
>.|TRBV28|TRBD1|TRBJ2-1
CASRLTGGGYNEQFF
TGTGCCAGCAGACTCACAGGGGGCGGCTACAATGAGCAGTTCTTC
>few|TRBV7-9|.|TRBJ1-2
CASSLVVVFYGYTF
TGTGCCAGCAGCTTAGTTGTAGTTTTCTATGGCTACACCTTC
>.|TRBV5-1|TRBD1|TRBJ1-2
CASSLGTGGYTF
TGCGCCAGCAGCTTGGGGACAGGCGGCTACACCTTC
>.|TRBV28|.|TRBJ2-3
CASRLGIFTDTQYF
TGTGCCAGCAGACTCGGGATCTTCACAGATACGCAGTATTTT
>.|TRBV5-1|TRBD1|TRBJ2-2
CASSFRQGVPKNTGELFF
TGCGCCAGCAGCTTTCGACAGGGAGTTCCCAAGAACACCGGGGAGCTGTTTTTT
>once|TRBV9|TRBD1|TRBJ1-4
CASSGTGGSEKLFF
TGTGCCAGCAGCGGGACAGGGGGGTCCGAAAAACTGTTTTTT
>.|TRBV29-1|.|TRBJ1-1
CSGSGVTTEAFF
TGCAGCGGATCAGGGGTCACCACTGAAGCTTTCTTT
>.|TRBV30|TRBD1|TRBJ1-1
CAWGKDRGGTEAFF
TGTGCCTGGGGGAAGGACAGGGGAGGGACTGAAGCTTTCTTT
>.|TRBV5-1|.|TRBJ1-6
CASTGSPGAPLHF
TGCGCCAGCACAGGGTCCCCTGGGGCACCCCTCCACTTT
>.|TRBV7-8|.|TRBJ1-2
CASSPGRDYGYTF
TGTGCCAGCAGCCCCGGCAGGGACTATGGCTACACCTTC
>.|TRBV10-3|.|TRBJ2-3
CAISEPAREDTQYF
TGTGCCATCAGTGAACCTGCCAGGGAAGATACGCAGTATTTT
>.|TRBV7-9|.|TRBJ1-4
CASPPRGRKEKLFF
TGTGCCAGCCCCCCCCGGGGGAGGAAAGAAAAACTGTTTTTT
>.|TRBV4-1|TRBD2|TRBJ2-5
CASSQGVAGLGETQYF
TGCGCCAGCAGCCAAGGGGTAGCGGGACTCGGGGAGACCCAGTACTTC
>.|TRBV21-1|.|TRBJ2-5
CASSPQASGGLRETQYF
TGTGCCAGCAGCCCCCAGGCTAGCGGGGGGTTACGAGAGACCCAGTACTTC
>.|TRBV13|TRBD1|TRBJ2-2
CASSLVRIQGASTGELFF
TGTGCCAGCAGCTTAGTAAGGATACAGGGGGCGAGCACCGGGGAGCTGTTTTTT
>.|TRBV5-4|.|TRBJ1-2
CASSVRGIYGYTF
TGTGCCAGCAGCGTCCGGGGGATCTATGGCTACACCTTC
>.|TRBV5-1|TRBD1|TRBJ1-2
CASSIQGAGGYTF
TGCGCCAGCAGTATACAGGGGGCAGGCGGCTACACCTTC
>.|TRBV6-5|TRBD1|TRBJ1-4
CASSSGQGPRKLFF
TGTGCCAGCAGTTCCGGACAGGGCCCGCGAAAACTGTTTTTT
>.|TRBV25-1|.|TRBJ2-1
CASSLLEVGEQFF
TGTGCCAGCAGTCTATTGGAGGTAGGTGAGCAGTTCTTC
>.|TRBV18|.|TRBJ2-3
CASSPNRSSSTDTQYF
TGTGCCAGCTCACCCAACAGATCCTCTAGCACAGATACGCAGTATTTT
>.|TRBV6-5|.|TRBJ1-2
CASYIGINYGYTF
TGTGCCAGCTATATCGGGATTAACTATGGCTACACCTTC
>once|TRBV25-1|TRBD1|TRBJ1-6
CASSVTGENSPLHF
TGTGCCAGCAGTGTGACAGGGGAGAATTCACCCCTCCACTTT
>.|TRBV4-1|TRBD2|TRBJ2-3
CASSQGLAGGRDTQYF
TGCGCCAGCAGCCAGGGACTAGCGGGGGGGCGGGATACGCAGTATTTT
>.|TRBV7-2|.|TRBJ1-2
CASSLDRASGYTF
TGTGCCAGCAGCTTAGACAGGGCGAGTGGCTACACCTTC
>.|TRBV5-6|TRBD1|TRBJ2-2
CASSWTGTVIPGTGELFF
TGTGCCAGCAGCTGGACGGGGACAGTCATACCGGGGACCGGGGAGCTGTTTTTT
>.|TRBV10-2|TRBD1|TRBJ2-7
CASNGRDSYEQYF
TGCGCCAGCAATGGCCGGGACAGCTACGAGCAGTACTTC
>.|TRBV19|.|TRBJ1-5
CASADSSNQPQHF
TGTGCCTCCGCGGACAGTAGCAATCAGCCCCAGCATTTT
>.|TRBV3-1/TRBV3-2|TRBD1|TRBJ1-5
CASSPPGQGIPQHF
TGTGCCAGCAGCCCTCCGGGACAGGGAATTCCCCAGCATTTT
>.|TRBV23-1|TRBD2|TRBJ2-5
CASSHPGLAGGGETQYF
TGCGCCAGCAGTCATCCCGGACTAGCGGGGGGTGGGGAGACCCAGTACTTC
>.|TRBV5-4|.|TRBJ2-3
CASSLPASRGDTQYF
TGTGCCAGCAGCTTACCAGCGTCCCGGGGAGATACGCAGTATTTT
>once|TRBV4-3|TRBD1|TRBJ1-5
CASSSAPWTGWDQPQHF
TGCGCCAGCAGTTCGGCCCCATGGACAGGGTGGGATCAGCCCCAGCATTTT
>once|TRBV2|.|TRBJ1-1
CASSELSLKNTEAFF
TGTGCCAGCAGTGAATTAAGCCTTAAGAACACTGAAGCTTTCTTT
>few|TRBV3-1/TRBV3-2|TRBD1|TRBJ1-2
CASSPGTGGSYGYTF
TGTGCCAGCAGCCCCGGGACAGGGGGTTCCTATGGCTACACCTTC
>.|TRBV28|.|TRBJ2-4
CASRLTGMGKNIQYF
TGTGCCAGCAGGTTGACAGGAATGGGCAAAAACATTCAGTACTTC
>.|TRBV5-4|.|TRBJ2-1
CASSLAVGGGGHEQFF
TGTGCCAGCAGCTTGGCCGTGGGGGGGGGCGGCCATGAGCAGTTCTTC
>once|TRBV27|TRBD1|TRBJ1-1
CASSPRQGTATEAFF
TGTGCCAGCAGTCCCCGACAGGGGACGGCCACTGAAGCTTTCTTT
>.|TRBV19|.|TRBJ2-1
CASSPASTSYNEQFF
TGTGCCAGTAGCCCGGCTAGTACCTCCTACAATGAGCAGTTCTTC
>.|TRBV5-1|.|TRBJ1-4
CASSLGLNEKLFF
TGCGCCAGCAGCTTGGGGCTTAATGAAAAACTGTTTTTT
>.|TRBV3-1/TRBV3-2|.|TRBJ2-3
CASSQGTSSTDTQYF
TGTGCCAGCAGCCAAGGGACTTCTAGCACAGATACGCAGTATTTT
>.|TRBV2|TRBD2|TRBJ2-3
CASSEGFGGGPSTDTQYF
TGTGCCAGCAGTGAAGGGTTCGGGGGGGGCCCTAGCACAGATACGCAGTATTTT
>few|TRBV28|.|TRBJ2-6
CASNGPGANVLTF
TGTGCCAGCAATGGGCCTGGGGCCAACGTCCTGACTTTC
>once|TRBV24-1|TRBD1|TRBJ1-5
CATSGRGGNGNQPQHF
TGTGCCACCAGTGGACGAGGGGGCAACGGGAATCAGCCCCAGCATTTT
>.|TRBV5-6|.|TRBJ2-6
CASSLEITFPGANVLTF
TGTGCCAGCAGCTTGGAAATTACATTCCCCGGGGCCAACGTCCTGACTTTC
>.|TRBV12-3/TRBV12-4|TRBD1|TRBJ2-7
CASSRTGYEQYF
TGTGCCAGCAGTCGGACAGGCTACGAGCAGTACTTC
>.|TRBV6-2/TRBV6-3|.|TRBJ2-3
CASSYGRGNTDTQYF
TGTGCCAGCAGTTATGGGCGGGGAAACACAGATACGCAGTATTTT
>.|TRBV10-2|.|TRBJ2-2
CASSVSLDTGELFF
TGCGCCAGCAGTGTGTCACTAGACACCGGGGAGCTGTTTTTT
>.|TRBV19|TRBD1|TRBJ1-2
CASSLVVIPQGYGYTF
TGTGCCAGTAGTTTGGTTGTGATACCACAGGGGTATGGCTACACCTTC
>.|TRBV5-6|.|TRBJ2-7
CASSAGYEQYF
TGTGCCAGCAGCGCCGGCTACGAGCAGTACTTC
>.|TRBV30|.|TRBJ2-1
CAWKSSRGGAYNEQFF
TGTGCCTGGAAGAGTTCCAGAGGGGGAGCCTACAATGAGCAGTTCTTC
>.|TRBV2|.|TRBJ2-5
CASSEGSPQETQYF
TGTGCCAGCAGTGAGGGTAGCCCCCAAGAGACCCAGTACTTC